These 24 T cell receptor beta chains were sequenced from one sample in a study of T cell responses to AZD1222 COVID-19 vaccine. The repertoire was sequenced with immunoSEQ multiplex PCR; TCRdb's copy has only in-frame clones and lacks some. The table records around 200,000 clones, 85% to 90% of them present only once. Source: peripheral blood, taken on day 0 of AZD1222 vaccination. These TCRs come from an adult in good health.

The V gene is TRBV29-1, the J gene TRBJ2-3; D is undetermined. Germline V lookup: CDR1 SQVTM, CDR2 ANQGSEA. Trimming removed 0 bases from V and 1 base from J, with 17 bases in between. CDR3 size: 17 residues. As DNA, the CDR3 is TGCAGCGTTGAAGATCCTCCTCCGAACTCGGGCACAGATACGCAGTATTTT. It translates to CSVEDPPPNSGTDTQYF.

The rearrangement uses TRBV4-1 and TRBJ1-3, with D unresolved. CDR3 length: 13 residues. From germline, CDR1 is MGHRA and CDR2 YSYEKL. V lost 4 bases and J 4 bases, leaving 8 bases between the germline ends. CDR3 bases: TGCGCCAGCAGCCCGTGGGAAGGAAACACCATATATTTT. Its translation is CASSPWEGNTIYF.

CDR3 in DNA: TGTGCCAGCCGCGCGACGGGGGGCGGGACCCAGTACTTC. Encoded protein: CASRATGGGTQYF. This rearrangement joins TRBV9 to TRBJ2-5; perhaps TRBD2 as D (7 bases). V lost 7 bases and J 7 bases, leaving 17 bases between the germline ends. Germline V CDR1 and CDR2: SGDLS, YYNGEE. The CDR3 has 13 residues.

The V gene is TRBV15, the J gene TRBJ2-7, with a possible D match to TRBD2 (5 bases). With 3 bases removed from V and 2 bases from J, the gap between germline ends came to 8 bases. The CDR3 is 13 residues long. CDR1 and CDR2 (germline): LNHNV, YYDKDF (reference sequence). The CDR3 nucleotides are TGTGCCACCAGCAGGGACTCGGCCTACGAGCAGTACTTC. Protein: CATSRDSAYEQYF.

The rearrangement uses TRBV7-2 and TRBJ2-5, with D tentatively TRBD2 (5 bases). V was cut by 2 bases and J by 4 bases, with 14 bases left in between. The germline V gene encodes CDR1 SGHTA and CDR2 FQGNSA. The CDR3 spans 15 residues. In DNA, the CDR3 is TGTGCCAGCAGCTTAAGCCCGGGGAGCGGAGAGACCCAGTACTTC. Translating it yields CASSLSPGSGETQYF.

This chain links TRBV3-1 (or the pseudogene TRBV3-2) with TRBJ2-7, with 10 bases aligning to TRBD1. Unmatched junction bases numbered 6, after V lost 6 bases and J lost 4 bases. The CDR3 is 14 residues long. Germline values: CDR1 LGHDT, CDR2 YNNKEL (reference sequence). The CDR3 bases are TGTGCCAGCAGTCCGACAGGGGGCGGGTACGAGCAGTACTTC. Translating it yields CASSPTGGGYEQYF.

This chain uses TRBV7-9 with TRBJ1-4; 7 positions agree with TRBD1. V dropped 0 bases and J dropped 6; count of bases not matched to a gene: 7. Germline CDR1 reads SEHNR; CDR2 reads FQNEAQ (reference sequence). CDR3 length: 16 amino acids. In DNA, the CDR3 is TGTGCCAGCAGCTTAGCCCGACAGGGCCCATATGAAAAACTGTTTTTT. This translates into CASSLARQGPYEKLFF.

This clone was seen once. The rearrangement joins TRBV19 to TRBJ1-5; no clear D gene. V gave up 5 bases and J gave up 0 bases, with 8 bases separating them. Germline assignment: CDR1 LNHDA and CDR2 SQIVND (reference sequence). The CDR3 is 14 residues long. CDR3 in DNA: TGTGCCAGTAGTCCCAACGGTAGCAATCAGCCCCAGCATTTT. It yields the protein CASSPNGSNQPQHF.

V and J are TRBV6-2 or TRBV6-3 and TRBJ2-7; 10 bases agree with TRBD2. The V gene end was trimmed by 5 bases and the J gene end by 5 bases; junction bases not matched to a gene: 6. CDR1 and CDR2 (germline): MNHEY, SVGEGT. CDR3 length: 14 amino acids. The CDR3 bases are TGTGCCAGCAGTAGCGGGGGGGCGTCCCACGAGCAGTACTTC. Translation gives CASSSGGASHEQYF.

CDR3 nucleotide sequence: TGTGCCAGCAGCGCCTTTAGCGGGGGGTCTACCTACGAGCAGTACTTC. This sequence encodes CASSAFSGGSTYEQYF. This chain links TRBV6-4 with TRBJ2-7; 10 nucleotides line up with TRBD2. From germline, CDR1 is MRHNA and CDR2 SNTAGT. This CDR3 spans 16 amino acids. V shed 6 bases and J 2 bases; nucleotides not matched to a gene: 10.

The V call is TRBV6-5, the J call TRBJ1-4, with D unresolved. The germline CDR1 and CDR2 sequences are MNHEY and SVGAGI. The V gene lost 7 bases and the J gene lost 5 bases, with 17 bases spanning the gap. CDR3 length: 15 amino acids. CDR3 sequence reads: CASTPSGGRNEKLFF. CDR3 coding DNA: TGTGCCAGCACTCCAAGTGGAGGGAGAAATGAAAAACTGTTTTTT.

CDR3 in DNA: TGTGCCATCAGTGGGGGGACCTTTAGCTCCTATAATTCACCCCTCCACTTT. Protein product: CAISGGTFSSYNSPLHF. The chain recombines TRBV10-3 with TRBJ1-6, with D possibly being TRBD1 (5 bases). The V end was cut by 4 bases, the J end by 0 bases, with 13 bases between. CDR1 is ENHRY, CDR2 SYGVKD, per germline. The CDR3 spans 17 residues.

The chain joins TRBV10-1 to TRBJ2-3, with 7 bases matching TRBD1. This CDR3 is 13 amino acids long. CDR1 WNHNN and CDR2 SYGVQD come from the germline V gene (reference sequence). V was clipped by 5 bases and J by 1 base; unmatched bases: 0. The CDR3 region is CASSTGGTDTQYF. CDR3 nucleotides: TGCGCCAGCAGTACAGGGGGCACAGATACGCAGTATTTT.

The chain links TRBV2 to TRBJ2-2, with D possibly TRBD2 on 6 matching bases. Germline V CDR1 and CDR2: SNHLY, FYNNEI. The CDR3 totals 13 residues. The V end lost 3 bases, the J end lost 6 bases, and 8 bases lay between the germline ends. CDR3: CASSDGGAGELFF. CDR3 in DNA: TGTGCCAGCAGTGACGGGGGAGCCGGGGAGCTGTTTTTT. The variable domain in full, with the rest retrieved from reference TRBV2 and TRBJ2-2, is EPEVTQTPSHQVTQMGQEVILRCVPISNHLYFYWYRQILGQKVEFLVSFYNNEISEKSEIFDDQFSVERPDGSNFTLKIRSTKLEDSAMYFCASSDGGAGELFFGEGSRLTVL.

V gene TRBV19 combines with J gene TRBJ2-7; D might be TRBD2 (5 bases). The CDR3 has 13 amino acids. V was shortened by 4 bases and J by 1 base, with 8 bases between the two germline ends. Germline CDR1 LNHDA, CDR2 SQIVND (reference sequence). CDR3: CASSRAASYEQYF. CDR3 DNA sequence: TGTGCCAGTAGTAGAGCGGCGTCCTACGAGCAGTACTTC.

J is TRBJ2-1 and V is TRBV20-1, with TRBD2 matching 8 bases. This CDR3 contains 15 residues. V dropped 3 bases and J dropped 2; count of bases not matched to a gene: 6. Germline V gene sequence: CDR1 DFQATT, CDR2 SNEGSKA (reference sequence). CDR3 coding DNA: TGCAGTGCTAGTTCCGGGACTAGGCCCTACAATGAGCAGTTCTTC. Its protein is CSASSGTRPYNEQFF.

J is TRBJ1-1 and V is TRBV4-1; D remains unclear. CDR1 is MGHRA and CDR2 is YSYEKL in the germline V gene. CDR3 length equals 14 residues. V was shortened by 7 bases and J by 6 bases, with 18 bases between the two germline ends. The CDR3 is CASTHWGGKAEAFF. The CDR3 nucleotides are TGCGCCAGCACCCACTGGGGAGGAAAGGCTGAAGCTTTCTTT.

This clone appeared once. The V gene is TRBV30, the J gene TRBJ2-7; TRBD1 might be the D (6 bases). Germline loops: CDR1 GTSNPN, CDR2 SVGIG (reference sequence). There are 12 residues in the CDR3. V was shortened by 8 bases and J by 5 bases, with 16 bases between the two germline ends. The CDR3 sequence: CARMDSRNEQYF. In DNA form, the CDR3 reads TGTGCCCGGATGGACAGCCGGAACGAGCAGTACTTC.

Details on this clone: Other DNA sequences in this specimen translate into the identical CDR3. The chain is built from TRBV3-1 (or the pseudogene TRBV3-2) and TRBJ1-5; D is possibly TRBD1 (6 bases). There are 13 residues in the CDR3. V was clipped by 3 bases and J by 7 bases, with 10 bases between them. CDR1 and CDR2 from the germline V gene are LGHDT and YNNKEL (reference sequence). This CDR3 reads CASSQYRDQPQHF. In nucleotides, the CDR3 is TGTGCCAGCAGCCAGTACAGGGACCAGCCCCAGCATTTT.

The rearrangement joins TRBV19 to TRBJ2-7; 9 bases are shared with TRBD1. The germline V gene has CDR1 LNHDA and CDR2 SQIVND (reference sequence). The CDR3 loop spans 17 amino acids. The J segment lost 1 base and the V segment lost 1 base, leaving 8 bases of the junction unmatched. Written as DNA, the CDR3 is TGTGCCAGTAGTATAGGTTTTCGGACAGGGGCGTCCTACGAGCAGTACTTC. Its translation: CASSIGFRTGASYEQYF.

This sequence joins TRBV18 and TRBJ1-2; D perhaps matches TRBD1 (6 bases). From germline, CDR1 is KGHSH and CDR2 LQKENI. The germline V and J ends were trimmed by 3 bases and 6 bases, with 17 bases remaining between them. This CDR3 is built from 15 residues. The CDR3 bases are TGTGCCAGCTCACCTCAGGGGTCGATCGGGGATGGCTACACCTTC. It specifies CASSPQGSIGDGYTF.

The gene calls are TRBV14 and TRBJ2-3; either TRBD1 or TRBD2 may supply D (5 bases each). From germline, CDR1 is SGHDN and CDR2 FVKESK. The CDR3 consists of 17 residues. V lost 4 bases, J lost 0 bases, and 17 bases lay in between. CDR3 nucleotide sequence: TGTGCCAGCAGCCCCCGCTGGGCCGGGGCTAGCACAGATACGCAGTATTTT. Its translation: CASSPRWAGASTDTQYF. Together with reference TRBV14 and TRBJ2-3, the CDR3 gives the full variable domain: EAGVTQFPSHSVIEKGQTVTLRCDPISGHDNLYWYRRVMGKEIKFLLHFVKESKQDESGMPNNRFLAERTGGTYSTLKVQPAELEDSGVYFCASSPRWAGASTDTQYFGPGTRLTVL.

The rearrangement links TRBV29-1 to TRBJ2-5; no clear D. Deletions cut 6 bases from V and 5 bases from J, with 10 bases between. The CDR3 spans 11 residues. Germline CDR1 is SQVTM and CDR2 is ANQGSEA. The CDR3: CSVGSWETQYF. DNA of the CDR3: TGCAGCGTCGGTAGCTGGGAGACCCAGTACTTC.

The chain has TRBV5-6 and TRBJ2-7, with unresolved D. CDR3 length: 13 amino acids. The V end lost 6 bases, the J end lost 6 bases, and 16 bases lay between the germline ends. Looked up from germline, CDR1 is SGHDT and CDR2 is YYEEEE. The CDR3 region has the DNA TGTGCCAGCACCATACGTGACCTCGGCGAGCAGTACTTC. This sequence encodes CASTIRDLGEQYF.